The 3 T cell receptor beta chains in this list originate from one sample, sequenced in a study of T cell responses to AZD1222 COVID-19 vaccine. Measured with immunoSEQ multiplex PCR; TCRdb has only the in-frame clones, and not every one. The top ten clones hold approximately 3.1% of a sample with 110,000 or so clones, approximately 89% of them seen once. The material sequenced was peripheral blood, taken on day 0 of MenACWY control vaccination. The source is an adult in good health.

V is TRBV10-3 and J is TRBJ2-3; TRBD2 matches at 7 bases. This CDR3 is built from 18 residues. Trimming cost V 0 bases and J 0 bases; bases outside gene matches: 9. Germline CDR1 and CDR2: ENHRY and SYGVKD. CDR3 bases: TGTGCCATCAGTGAGTCGCTAGCTAGCGGTTCTAGCACAGATACGCAGTATTTT. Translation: CAISESLASGSSTDTQYF.

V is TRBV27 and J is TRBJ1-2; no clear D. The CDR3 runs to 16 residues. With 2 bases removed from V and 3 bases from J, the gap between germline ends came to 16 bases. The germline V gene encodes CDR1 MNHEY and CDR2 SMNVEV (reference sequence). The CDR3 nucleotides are TGTGCCAGCAGTTTACTGGGAATGGGTCTAGACTATGGCTACACCTTC. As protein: CASSLLGMGLDYGYTF.

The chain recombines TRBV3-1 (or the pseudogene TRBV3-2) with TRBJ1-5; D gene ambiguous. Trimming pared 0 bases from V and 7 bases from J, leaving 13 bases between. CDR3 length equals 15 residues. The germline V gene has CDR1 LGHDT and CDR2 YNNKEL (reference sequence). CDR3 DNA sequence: TGTGCCAGCAGCCAAGATCTTCCGGGAACCCAGCCCCAGCATTTT. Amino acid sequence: CASSQDLPGTQPQHF.